Listed here are 9 T cell receptor beta chains from one sample, sequenced in a study of vaccination effects on CD4 cells after COVID-19. Antigen-specific CD4+ T cells expanded by the ViraFEST assay with viral peptide pools were then sequenced. Cultured cells yielded isolated CD4+ T cells after more than nine days. Two-dose vaccination with either BNT162b2 or mRNA-1273 was given to the participants. Profiled with immunoSEQ multiplex PCR; TCRdb holds only in-frame clones, not every one. The table lists some 17,000 clones, just under 70% of them singletons. Which antigens these TCRs recognize remains unknown. This specimen consisted of CD4+ T cells from PBMCs cultured with SARS-CoV-2 spike peptides, obtained after COVID-19 vaccination. The receptors were sampled from a human donor who received a COVID-19 vaccine.

This clone occurred a few times. The chain carries TRBV10-3 and TRBJ1-4; TRBD1 matches at 8 bases. V lost 8 bases and J lost 0; bases outside the gene matches: 8. The CDR3 contains 16 residues. Germline CDR1 reads ENHRY; CDR2 reads SYGVKD. The CDR3 is CAIVSGQVSTNEKLFF. CDR3 nucleotide sequence: TGTGCCATCGTATCGGGACAGGTCTCAACTAATGAAAAACTGTTTTTT.

This chain links TRBV7-2 with TRBJ1-1; D is unclear. This CDR3 region has 15 residues. The V gene lost 0 bases and the J gene lost 7 bases, with 15 bases spanning the gap. Germline CDR1 reads SGHTA; CDR2 reads FQGNSA. CDR3 bases: TGTGCCAGCAGCTTAGCGGGCATCGCATTACTTGAAGCTTTCTTT. Translated: CASSLAGIALLEAFF.

The rearrangement links TRBV18 to TRBJ2-2, with D unresolved. The CDR3 length is 14 residues. V lost 2 bases and J lost 7, with 11 bases in between. Germline CDR1 and CDR2: KGHSH and LQKENI. CDR3 sequence (DNA): TGTGCCAGCTCACCAAGCACCCTGGGCGGGGAGCTGTTTTTT. Its translation: CASSPSTLGGELFF.

There are a few counts of this clone. CDR3 protein: CASSHRQGTSGRDYNEQFF. CDR3 DNA sequence: TGCGCCAGCAGTCATAGGCAGGGGACTAGCGGGAGGGACTACAATGAGCAGTTCTTC. This chain links TRBV10-2 with TRBJ2-1; 16 bases line up with TRBD2. The CDR3 contains 19 residues. V lost 5 bases, J lost 3 bases, and 10 bases stayed unmatched. Per germline, CDR1 WSHSY and CDR2 SAAADI.

This clone is medium-sized in the sample. The identical CDR3 is also encoded by other nucleotide sequences in the sample. This rearrangement joins TRBV3-1 (or the pseudogene TRBV3-2) to TRBJ1-1; TRBD1 matches at 9 bases. The J segment lost 7 bases and the V segment lost 4 bases, leaving 7 bases of the junction unmatched. The CDR3 has 14 residues. CDR1 is LGHDT and CDR2 is YNNKEL in the germline V gene (reference sequence). Here the CDR3 reads CASSPTGGRGEAFF. In DNA, the CDR3 is TGTGCCAGCAGCCCCACAGGGGGCAGGGGTGAAGCTTTCTTT.

The CDR3 loop is CASRPLQGGTDTQYF. The CDR3 DNA reads as TGTGCCAGCAGGCCCTTACAGGGAGGCACAGATACGCAGTATTTT. The chain recombines TRBV2 with TRBJ2-3; possible D gene TRBD1, 6 bases. Per germline, CDR1 SNHLY and CDR2 FYNNEI. The CDR3 is made up of 15 amino acids. Trimming pared 6 bases from V and 1 base from J, leaving 14 bases between.

The chain has TRBV3-1 (or the pseudogene TRBV3-2) and TRBJ1-2, with D hard to call. The CDR3 extends over 13 amino acids. In germline, CDR1 is LGHDT, CDR2 YNNKEL (reference sequence). Trimming removed 0 bases from V and 5 bases from J, with 7 bases in between. The CDR3 nucleotides read TGTGCCAGCAGCCAAGAACGAGCGTATGGCTACACCTTC. Translation: CASSQERAYGYTF.

The V call is TRBV11-2, the J call TRBJ1-2, with D possibly being TRBD1 (6 bases). The germline V and J ends were trimmed by 0 bases and 0 bases, with 8 bases remaining between them. The CDR3 is made up of 15 amino acids. CDR1 is SGHAT and CDR2 is FQNNGV in the germline V gene. The DNA for the CDR3 is TGTGCCAGCAGCTTAGATCCAGGGGCTAACTATGGCTACACCTTC. This encodes CASSLDPGANYGYTF.

The chain is built from TRBV6-6 and TRBJ2-7, with D perhaps being TRBD1 or TRBD2 (5 bases each). V was clipped by 5 bases and J by 2 bases, with 19 bases between them. Germline assignment: CDR1 MNHNY and CDR2 SVGAGI (reference sequence). CDR3 length: 16 amino acids. Written as DNA, the CDR3 is TGTGCCAGCAGTCAAACCGGGACCCGAAGAACCTACGAGCAGTACTTC. Translation: CASSQTGTRRTYEQYF.